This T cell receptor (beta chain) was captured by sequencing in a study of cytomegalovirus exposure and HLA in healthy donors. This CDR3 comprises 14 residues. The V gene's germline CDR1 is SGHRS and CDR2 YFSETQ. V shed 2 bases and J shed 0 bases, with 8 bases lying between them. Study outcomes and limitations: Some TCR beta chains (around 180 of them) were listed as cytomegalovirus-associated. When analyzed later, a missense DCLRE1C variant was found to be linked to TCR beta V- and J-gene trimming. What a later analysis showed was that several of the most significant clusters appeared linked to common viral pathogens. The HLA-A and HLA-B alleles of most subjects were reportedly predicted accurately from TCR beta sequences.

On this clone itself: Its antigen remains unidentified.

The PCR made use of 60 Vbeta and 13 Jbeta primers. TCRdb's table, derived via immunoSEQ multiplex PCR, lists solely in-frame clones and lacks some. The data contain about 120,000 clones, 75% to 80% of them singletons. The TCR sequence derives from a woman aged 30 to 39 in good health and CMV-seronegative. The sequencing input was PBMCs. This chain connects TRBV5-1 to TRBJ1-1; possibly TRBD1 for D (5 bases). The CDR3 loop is CASSLQALNTEAFF. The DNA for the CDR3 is TGCGCCAGCAGCTTACAGGCCTTGAACACTGAAGCTTTCTTT.